This T cell receptor beta chain was profiled in a study of blood T cell repertoires in COVID-19. Whole-study context: The origin of the acute and convalescent COVID-19 samples was the United States, Italy and Spain. Nucleic acid was either cDNA or gDNA, and it came from T cells, B-cell-depleted T cells, or PBMCs.

Trimming removed 0 bases at V and 0 bases at J, with 12 bases between. Germline CDR1 GTSNPN, CDR2 SVGIG (reference sequence). This CDR3 spans 16 amino acids. In terms of age and location, participants ranged from about 18 to 100 years and lived in 24 US areas. The repertoire was sequenced with immunoSEQ multiplex PCR; TCRdb's copy has only in-frame clones and lacks some. This table holds roughly 260,000 clones, about 89% found once. Material: PBMCs or T cells enriched from blood (not recorded which). V gene TRBV30 combines with J gene TRBJ1-3; TRBD1 might be the D (5 bases). The sequence came from a woman aged 18-30 years who had recovered from COVID-19. Written as DNA, the CDR3 is TGTGCCTGGAGTGTACTCAGGGCGATCTCTGGAAACACCATATATTTT. This gives the protein CAWSVLRAISGNTIYF.